Listed below are T cell receptor beta chains from one sample, sequenced in a study of graft-versus-host responses after intestinal transplantation. These receptors are not linked to any known antigen. Method: immunoSEQ multiplex PCR; TCRdb's copy keeps in-frame clones and lacks some. This sample yields some 86,000 clones, of which 91% are seen a single time; over 0.08% belongs to the top ten. This specimen consisted of unstimulated CD4+ T cells sorted from spleen or lymph node cells, obtained before intestinal transplant. These receptors came from a human donor who received an intestinal transplant. The CDR3 runs from the conserved cysteine through the conserved F or W. The D gene is left open where the match is weak. Clone size is given for some rows only: seen once, a few or many times, or a class if the clone is expanded.

abundance	v_gene	j_gene	d_gene	CDR3aa	CDR3nt
-	TRBV5-1	TRBJ2-7	-	CASSLRGVPYEQYF	TGCGCCAGCAGCTTACGCGGGGTTCCCTACGAGCAGTACTTC
-	TRBV4-3	TRBJ2-2	TRBD2	CASSHGLAGGPNTGELFF	TGCGCCAGCAGCCACGGACTAGCGGGGGGGCCGAACACCGGGGAGCTGTTTTTT
-	TRBV7-2	TRBJ1-6	-	CASSFAGEYNSPLHF	TGTGCCAGCAGCTTTGCAGGGGAATATAATTCACCCCTCCACTTT
-	TRBV18	TRBJ1-2	-	CASSPQIGVRDGYTF	TGTGCCAGCTCACCCCAAATAGGGGTAAGGGATGGCTACACCTTC
-	TRBV2	TRBJ1-2	TRBD1	CASSTGGADYGYTF	TGTGCCAGCAGTACAGGGGGCGCTGACTATGGCTACACCTTC
-	TRBV7-2	TRBJ1-6	TRBD1	CASSRTGRTPLHF	TGTGCCAGCAGCCGGACAGGGAGGACACCCCTCCACTTT
-	TRBV7-2	TRBJ1-1	TRBD1	CASSRSGGGVRTEAFF	TGTGCCAGCAGCCGGAGCGGAGGGGGCGTAAGGACTGAAGCTTTCTTT
-	TRBV7-7	TRBJ2-1	-	CASSLLGGPVNEQFF	TGTGCCAGCAGCTTACTGGGGGGGCCAGTGAATGAGCAGTTCTTC
-	TRBV7-2	TRBJ2-5	-	CASSPWTKVGGTQYF	TGTGCCAGCAGCCCCTGGACTAAGGTGGGAGGCACCCAGTACTTC
-	TRBV6-1	TRBJ1-5	-	CASSEGPGLNQPQHF	TGTGCCAGCAGTGAAGGGCCAGGGCTCAATCAGCCCCAGCATTTT
-	TRBV19	TRBJ2-7	-	CASRRNIQGSYEQYF	TGTGCCAGTAGAAGAAACATTCAGGGCTCCTACGAGCAGTACTTC
few	TRBV19	TRBJ1-3	-	CASSIRMSSGNTIYF	TGTGCCAGTAGTATTCGCATGAGCTCTGGAAACACCATATATTTT
once	TRBV7-8	TRBJ2-1	TRBD2	CASSLLAGYNEQFF	TGTGCCAGCAGCCTACTAGCGGGGTACAATGAGCAGTTCTTC
-	TRBV4-3	TRBJ2-6	TRBD1	CASSLSPGTGAGSGANVLTF	TGCGCCAGCAGCCTCAGTCCCGGGACAGGGGCGGGCTCTGGGGCCAACGTCCTGACTTTC
-	TRBV28	TRBJ2-2	-	CASSFIQGGTGELFF	TGTGCCAGCAGTTTTATCCAGGGGGGCACCGGGGAGCTGTTTTTT
-	TRBV7-6	TRBJ1-6	TRBD1	CASSLGVRGRNNSPLHF	TGTGCCAGCAGCTTAGGGGTCAGGGGGCGGAATAATTCACCCCTCCACTTT
-	TRBV10-3	TRBJ1-1	-	CAAQGVTEAFF	TGTGCCGCTCAGGGTGTCACTGAAGCTTTCTTT
-	TRBV7-2	TRBJ2-7	TRBD2	CASNAAGLAGQEQYF	TGTGCCAGCAACGCTGCCGGGCTAGCGGGGCAGGAGCAGTACTTC
-	TRBV13	TRBJ2-1	-	CASKAAPQEQFF	TGTGCCAGCAAAGCGGCTCCACAGGAGCAGTTCTTC
-	TRBV6-5	TRBJ2-7	-	CASSYSMQAYEQYF	TGTGCCAGCAGCTACTCGATGCAGGCCTACGAGCAGTACTTC
once	TRBV7-2	TRBJ2-2	TRBD2	CASSLMASGGAYTGELFF	TGTGCCAGCAGCTTAATGGCTAGCGGGGGGGCCTACACCGGGGAGCTGTTTTTT
once	TRBV6-1	TRBJ1-1	TRBD1	CASSTTQGAGTEAFF	TGTGCCAGCAGCACTACCCAGGGGGCCGGCACTGAAGCTTTCTTT
-	TRBV30	TRBJ1-3	-	CAGHGEAGNTIYF	TGTGCCGGCCACGGGGAGGCCGGAAACACCATATATTTT
-	TRBV7-9	TRBJ2-1	-	CASSLTTGLSSYNEQFF	TGTGCCAGCAGCCTTACTACAGGGCTCAGCTCCTACAATGAGCAGTTCTTC
-	TRBV19	TRBJ2-7	TRBD1	CATRTGNEQYF	TGTGCCACCCGGACAGGGAATGAGCAGTACTTC
-	TRBV19	TRBJ1-2	-	CASSMGGGYGYTF	TGTGCCAGTAGTATGGGGGGAGGCTATGGCTACACCTTC
once	TRBV18	TRBJ2-3	TRBD1	CASSLRQGSTDTQYF	TGTGCCAGCTCACTAAGACAGGGGTCGACAGATACGCAGTATTTT
-	TRBV5-8	TRBJ1-4	-	CASSLEILFGATNEKLFF	TGTGCCAGCAGCTTGGAAATATTATTCGGAGCAACTAATGAAAAACTGTTTTTT
-	TRBV5-1	TRBJ1-1	TRBD1	CASSLGDRATEAFF	TGCGCCAGCAGCTTGGGCGACAGGGCCACTGAAGCTTTCTTT
-	TRBV6-1	TRBJ2-3	TRBD2	CASRLAGGPDTQYF	TGTGCCAGCAGGTTAGCGGGGGGCCCCGATACGCAGTATTTT
-	TRBV25-1	TRBJ1-1	-	CASSLGGAWNTEAFF	TGTGCCAGCAGTTTAGGAGGAGCCTGGAACACTGAAGCTTTCTTT
-	TRBV30	TRBJ2-1	TRBD1	CAWTRVGQGGLSNEQFF	TGTGCCTGGACTAGAGTGGGACAGGGAGGTTTAAGCAATGAGCAGTTCTTC
-	TRBV6-5	TRBJ2-1	TRBD2	CASSSGTSSYNEQFF	TGTGCCAGCAGTTCCGGGACTAGCTCCTACAATGAGCAGTTCTTC
-	TRBV19	TRBJ1-2	-	CASSGWDFLLYGYTF	TGTGCCAGTAGTGGCTGGGACTTTCTCCTCTATGGCTACACCTTC
-	TRBV29-1	TRBJ2-3	-	CSVARTSSTDTQYF	TGCAGCGTTGCGAGGACTTCTAGCACAGATACGCAGTATTTT
-	TRBV30	TRBJ2-5	-	CAWSARVETQYF	TGTGCCTGGAGCGCCAGGGTAGAGACCCAGTACTTC
-	TRBV2	TRBJ2-5	-	CASRYRVGETQYF	TGTGCCAGCAGATACAGGGTGGGGGAGACCCAGTACTTC
once	TRBV18	TRBJ1-1	TRBD1	CASSPPGLKTGGSNTEAFF	TGTGCCAGCTCACCACCCGGGTTAAAGACAGGGGGGTCGAACACTGAAGCTTTCTTT
-	TRBV4-1	TRBJ1-2	-	CASSQDRDYGYTF	TGCGCCAGCAGCCAAGACAGGGACTATGGCTACACCTTC
-	TRBV21-1	TRBJ2-2	-	CAPKASSGGGCTGELFF	TGTGCCCCTAAGGCCTCTAGCGGGGGGGGTTGCACCGGGGAGCTGTTTTTT
-	TRBV25-1	TRBJ1-2	TRBD1	CASSRQGNVNSGYTF	TGTGCCAGCAGTAGACAGGGAAATGTCAATTCTGGCTACACCTTC
once	TRBV5-1	TRBJ1-1	TRBD1	CASSPGTGGTEAFF	TGCGCCAGCAGCCCCGGGACAGGGGGCACTGAAGCTTTCTTT